What follows are 14 T cell receptor beta chains derived from one specimen sequenced in a study of post-analysis software for immune sequencing data. Prepared TCR beta cDNA libraries contained unique molecular identifiers. TCRdb fed the PCR reads into MiXCR, producing one record per CDR3 protein. The sample consists of approximately 630,000 distinct CDR3 sequences, more than 50% of them appearing once. The study's findings and limits: Patients had higher frequencies than controls of five or six TRBV segments, including TRBV5-6, TRBV5-1 and TRBV20-1.

For these receptors, no antigen is known. Sequencing was performed on blood. The source of these receptors is a girl aged 2 to 9 with multiple sclerosis.

The rearrangement joins TRBV3-1 to TRBJ2-6, with 7 bases aligning to TRBD1. Germline V gives CDR1 LGHDT, CDR2 YNNKEL (reference sequence). The CDR3 totals 14 residues. V was pared by 6 bases and J by 3 bases, with 2 bases of the junction left unmatched. DNA for the CDR3: TGTGCCAGCAGTACAGGGGATGGGGCCAACGTCCTGACTTTC. Amino acids: CASSTGDGANVLTF.

V gene TRBV20-1 combines with J gene TRBJ2-3, with 16 bases aligning to TRBD2. After removal of 5 bases from V and 4 bases from J, the junction contained 9 bases not matched to a gene. The CDR3 covers 17 residues. Germline CDR1 DFQATT, CDR2 SNEGSKA (reference sequence). CDR3 in DNA: TGCAGTGCTGCGGGACTAGCGGGGGGGCCAGTCGCAGATACGCAGTATTTT. It encodes CSAAGLAGGPVADTQYF.

The chain joins TRBV5-1 to TRBJ2-1; either TRBD1 or TRBD2 may supply D (5 bases each). Germline V gene data show CDR1 as SGHRS and CDR2 as YFSETQ. Deletions cut 0 bases from V and 8 bases from J, with 15 bases between. The CDR3 consists of 15 residues. The CDR3 sequence: CASSLGGAALDEQFF. The CDR3 region has the DNA TGCGCCAGCAGCTTGGGAGGGGCCGCCTTGGATGAGCAGTTCTTC. Complete variable domain (other parts from reference TRBV5-1 and TRBJ2-1): KAGVTQTPRYLIKTRGQQVTLSCSPISGHRSVSWYQQTPGQGLQFLFEYFSETQRNKGNFPGRFSGRQFSNSRSEMNVSTLELGDSALYLCASSLGGAALDEQFFGPGTRLTVL.

The V and J genes are TRBV25-1 and TRBJ2-4; D might be TRBD1 (6 bases). V gave up 2 bases and J gave up 9 bases, with 17 bases separating them. Germline V gene data show CDR1 as MGHDK and CDR2 as SYGVNS. The CDR3 runs to 15 residues. The CDR3 loop is CASSEPSQDSGIQYF. The DNA of the CDR3 is TGTGCCAGCAGTGAACCCTCCCAGGACAGCGGCATTCAGTACTTC.

This chain connects TRBV29-1 to TRBJ2-1; TRBD2 might be the D (5 bases). Germline CDR1 reads SQVTM; CDR2 reads ANQGSEA. CDR3 length: 12 residues. V lost 7 bases and J 6 bases, leaving 13 bases between the germline ends. Here the CDR3 reads CSADTGFNEQFF. The CDR3 nucleotides are TGCAGCGCTGATACGGGGTTCAATGAGCAGTTCTTC.

The rearrangement joins TRBV11-3 to TRBJ1-6, with 9 nucleotides matching TRBD1. The CDR3 is made up of 19 amino acids. The V gene's germline CDR1 is SGHNT and CDR2 YENEEA. With 3 bases clipped from V and 0 bases from J, the junction kept 9 bases outside the gene matches. The CDR3, as DNA: TGTGCCAGCAGCTTGGACCACACAGGGGGCGGCTCCTATAATTCACCCCTCCACTTT. It translates to CASSLDHTGGGSYNSPLHF.

This clonotype has a handful of counts. The chain uses TRBV24-1 and TRBJ1-1; D call uncertain. In germline, CDR1 is KGHDR, CDR2 SFDVKD. The CDR3 loop spans 12 amino acids. The V end lost 2 bases, the J end lost 1 base, and 1 base lay between the germline ends. CDR3 bases: TGTGCCACCAGTGATTCGAACACTGAAGCTTTCTTT. This sequence encodes CATSDSNTEAFF.

CDR3 sequence (DNA): TGCGCCAGCAGCCAGGGGACTAGCGGGGCCACAGATACGCAGTATTTT. It codes for CASSQGTSGATDTQYF. V and J are TRBV5-1 and TRBJ2-3; the match to TRBD2 covers 13 bases. Germline values: CDR1 SGHRS, CDR2 YFSETQ. The CDR3 is 16 residues long. Unmatched junction bases numbered 4, after V lost 4 bases and J lost 2 bases. Full variable domain (missing parts from reference TRBV5-1 and TRBJ2-3): KAGVTQTPRYLIKTRGQQVTLSCSPISGHRSVSWYQQTPGQGLQFLFEYFSETQRNKGNFPGRFSGRQFSNSRSEMNVSTLELGDSALYLCASSQGTSGATDTQYFGPGTRLTVL.

This sequence joins TRBV5-1 and TRBJ2-7, with D hard to call. Germline CDR1 and CDR2: SGHRS and YFSETQ. This CDR3 is 14 amino acids long. Trimming pared 1 base from V and 4 bases from J, leaving 12 bases between. The CDR3: CASSLSGEGYEQYF. The DNA for the CDR3 is TGCGCCAGCAGCTTGAGTGGGGAAGGTTACGAGCAGTACTTC.

This clonotype was seen only once. The chain has TRBV7-3 and TRBJ2-2; 7 nucleotides line up with TRBD1. Trimming removed 2 bases from V and 2 bases from J; junction bases left unmatched: 5. Germline CDR1 is SGHTA and CDR2 is FQGTGA. The CDR3 is 16 amino acids. CDR3 region: CASSLGDRDNTGELFF. In DNA form, the CDR3 reads TGTGCCAGCAGCTTAGGGGACAGAGATAACACCGGGGAGCTGTTTTTT.

The V call is TRBV27, the J call TRBJ2-1, with unresolved D. The CDR3 loop spans 13 amino acids. Per the germline V gene, CDR1 is MNHEY and CDR2 is SMNVEV (reference sequence). Trimming removed 6 bases from V and 13 bases from J, with 19 bases in between. This chain's CDR3 is CASSFQDRETQFF. The CDR3 DNA reads as TGTGCCAGCAGCTTTCAAGATCGAGAGACCCAGTTCTTC.

J is TRBJ2-7 and V is TRBV12-3 or TRBV12-4; maybe TRBD1 (6 bases). The J call may be incorrect, as the DNA end agrees better with TRBJ2-5. This CDR3 spans 14 amino acids. CDR3 loop: CASSFTGFRGTQYF. CDR3 DNA sequence: TGTGCCAGCAGTTTTACAGGGTTCAGGGGGACCCAGTACTTC.

The chain links TRBV20-1 to TRBJ2-3; tentative D call: TRBD2 (5 bases). CDR1 is DFQATT and CDR2 is SNEGSKA in the germline V gene (reference sequence). CDR3 length equals 12 residues. Trimming removed 8 bases at V and 2 bases at J, with 11 bases between. The CDR3 protein is CSTGSFTDTQYF. CDR3 bases: TGCAGTACGGGATCCTTCACAGATACGCAGTATTTT.

This chain uses TRBV20-1 with TRBJ2-1; 14 bases are a match to TRBD2. The length of the CDR3 is 14 residues. Germline V lookup: CDR1 DFQATT, CDR2 SNEGSKA (reference sequence). Trimming at V came to 3 bases and at J to 7 bases, leaving 2 bases not matched to a gene. This CDR3 reads CSASRLAGGNEQFF. The CDR3 region has the DNA TGCAGTGCTAGCCGACTAGCGGGGGGGAATGAGCAGTTCTTC.